The next 11 T cell receptor beta chains were all read from a single sample in a study of T cell changes during pregnancy in multiple sclerosis. Produced via immunoSEQ multiplex PCR; TCRdb's table is partial and in-frame only. Found here are fewer than 150,000 clones, roughly 95% of them singletons; the top ten hold 0.44%. The sequencing used peripheral blood, collected after pregnancy. The receptors were sampled from a female donor with multiple sclerosis, enrolled in a pregnancy study.

The chain couples TRBV7-2 to TRBJ2-7, with a weak D call TRBD1 (6 bases). Germline V gene data show CDR1 as SGHTA and CDR2 as FQGNSA. This CDR3 contains 13 residues. Trimming left V 5 bases short and J 1 base short, with 9 bases between. As DNA, the CDR3 is TGTGCCAGCAGCCTCAGGGGTTCCTACGAGCAGTACTTC. Translating it yields CASSLRGSYEQYF.

The chain links TRBV2 to TRBJ2-1, with 8 bases identical to TRBD1. In germline, CDR1 is SNHLY, CDR2 FYNNEI. The CDR3 runs to 15 residues. V lost 4 bases and J lost 2; bases outside the gene matches: 4. The CDR3 reads CASSGRDRPYNEQFF. CDR3 bases: TGTGCCAGCAGTGGCAGGGACAGGCCCTACAATGAGCAGTTCTTC.

The V gene is TRBV7-2, the J gene TRBJ1-5, with D possibly matching TRBD1 (5 bases). This CDR3 region has 14 residues. Germline loops: CDR1 SGHTA, CDR2 FQGNSA. Trimming removed 4 bases at V and 6 bases at J, with 13 bases between. The CDR3 DNA reads TGTGCCAGCAGCTCCCGGGGGGGGTTTCAGCCCCAGCATTTT. Translated, it gives CASSSRGGFQPQHF.

V usage is TRBV9 and J usage is TRBJ2-1; 9 nucleotides line up with TRBD2. The CDR3 loop spans 14 amino acids. CDR1 SGDLS and CDR2 YYNGEE come from the germline V gene. J was trimmed by 10 bases and V by 2 bases; bases with no gene match: 7. This chain's CDR3 is CASSVRPSGTEQFF. The CDR3 DNA follows: TGTGCCAGCAGCGTGCGTCCTAGCGGGACAGAGCAGTTCTTC.

The rearrangement uses TRBV29-1 and TRBJ2-7; D is perhaps TRBD1 (5 bases). This CDR3 spans 16 amino acids. Germline V lookup: CDR1 SQVTM, CDR2 ANQGSEA. V lost 4 bases to trimming and J lost 2 bases, with 21 bases between them. CDR3 sequence reads: CSVGGGRALLPYEQYF. The DNA for the CDR3 is TGCAGCGTTGGGGGCGGAAGAGCCCTTCTCCCCTACGAGCAGTACTTC.

The gene calls are TRBV7-9 and TRBJ1-5; D uncertain. The V and J ends lost 6 bases and 3 bases respectively, with 6 bases between them. CDR1 SEHNR and CDR2 FQNEAQ come from the germline V gene (reference sequence). There are 12 residues in the CDR3. DNA for the CDR3: TGTGCCAGCAGTCGGGACAATCAGCCCCAGCATTTT. This sequence encodes CASSRDNQPQHF.

The rearrangement uses TRBV10-3 and TRBJ1-1; 7 bases are shared with TRBD1. The V and J ends lost 6 bases and 6 bases, in that order; junction bases with no gene match: 22. The CDR3 is 18 amino acids. Germline V gene lookup returns CDR1 ENHRY and CDR2 SYGVKD. CDR3 residues: CAISGGGPDLSLGPEAFF. The CDR3 nucleotides are TGTGCCATCAGCGGAGGGGGCCCGGATTTATCCCTAGGACCTGAAGCTTTCTTT.

V and J are TRBV7-9 and TRBJ2-1; 10 bases are shared with TRBD1. The germline V gene encodes CDR1 SEHNR and CDR2 FQNEAQ (reference sequence). The CDR3 spans 16 residues. Germline trimming cut 5 bases from V and 8 bases from J; bases unmatched to any gene: 12. The CDR3 region is CASSPMDRGLVYEQFF. The CDR3 nucleotides read TGTGCCAGCAGCCCGATGGACAGGGGGTTGGTTTATGAGCAGTTCTTC.

The chain carries TRBV7-2 and TRBJ2-3; 15 positions agree with TRBD2. Germline V gives CDR1 SGHTA, CDR2 FQGNSA. Losses at the gene ends were 0 bases for V and 5 bases for J; bases not matched to a gene: 3. This CDR3 region has 17 residues. The CDR3 region is CASSLARTSGRGDTQYF. As DNA, the CDR3 is TGTGCCAGCAGCTTAGCGAGGACTAGCGGGAGGGGAGATACGCAGTATTTT.

V gene TRBV7-9 combines with J gene TRBJ2-1, with a tentative D call TRBD2 (7 bases). Deletions cut 6 bases from V and 12 bases from J, with 27 bases between. There are 16 residues in the CDR3. Germline V lookup: CDR1 SEHNR, CDR2 FQNEAQ (reference sequence). Here the CDR3 DNA reads TGTGCCAGCAGTTATAGAATGGGGGCCGGGGGGTATATGCAGTTCTTC. This gives the protein CASSYRMGAGGYMQFF.

The chain uses TRBV28 and TRBJ1-1, with D tentatively TRBD1 (5 bases). Germline V gene lookup returns CDR1 MDHEN and CDR2 SYDVKM. The CDR3 is 11 residues long. V was cut by 7 bases and J by 13 bases, with 16 bases left in between. The CDR3, as DNA: TGTGCCAGCATCCAGGGACTAAAGGGTTTCTTT. This sequence encodes CASIQGLKGFF.